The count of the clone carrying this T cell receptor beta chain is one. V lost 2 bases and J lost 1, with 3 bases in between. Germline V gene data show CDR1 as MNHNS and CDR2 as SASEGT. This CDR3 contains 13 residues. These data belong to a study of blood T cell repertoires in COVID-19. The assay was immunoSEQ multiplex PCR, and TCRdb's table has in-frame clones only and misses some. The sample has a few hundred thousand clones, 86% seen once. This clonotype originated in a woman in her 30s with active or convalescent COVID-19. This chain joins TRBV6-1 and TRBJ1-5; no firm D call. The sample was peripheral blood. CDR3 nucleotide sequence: TGTGCCAGCAGTGAACTCAGCAATCAGCCCCAGCATTTT. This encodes CASSELSNQPQHF.